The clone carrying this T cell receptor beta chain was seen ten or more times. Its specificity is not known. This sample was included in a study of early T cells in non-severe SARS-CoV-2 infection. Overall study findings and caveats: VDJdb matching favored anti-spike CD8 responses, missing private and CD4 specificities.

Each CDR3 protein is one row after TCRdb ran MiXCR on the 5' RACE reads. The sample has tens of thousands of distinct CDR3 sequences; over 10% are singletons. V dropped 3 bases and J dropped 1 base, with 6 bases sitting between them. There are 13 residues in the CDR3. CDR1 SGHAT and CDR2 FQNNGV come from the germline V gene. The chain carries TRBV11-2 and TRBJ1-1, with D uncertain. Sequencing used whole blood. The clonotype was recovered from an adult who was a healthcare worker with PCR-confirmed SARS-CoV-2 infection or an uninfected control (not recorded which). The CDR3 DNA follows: TGTGCCAGCAGCTTCAGCGAGAACACTGAAGCTTTCTTT. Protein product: CASSFSENTEAFF.